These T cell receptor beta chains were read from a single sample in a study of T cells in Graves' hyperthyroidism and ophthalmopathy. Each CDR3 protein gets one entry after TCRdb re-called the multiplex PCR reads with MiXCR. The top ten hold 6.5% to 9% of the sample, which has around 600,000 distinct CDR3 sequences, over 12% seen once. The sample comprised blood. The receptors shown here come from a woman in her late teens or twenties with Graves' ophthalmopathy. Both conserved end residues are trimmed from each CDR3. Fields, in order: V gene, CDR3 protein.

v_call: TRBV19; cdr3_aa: ASSMFGVFGDTQY
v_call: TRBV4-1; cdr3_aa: ASSQAPGGRRNQPQH
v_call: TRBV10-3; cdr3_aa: AISDSTGDQETQY
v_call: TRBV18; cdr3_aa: ASSPPGQEGTQY
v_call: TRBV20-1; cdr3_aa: SADRQGNTEAF
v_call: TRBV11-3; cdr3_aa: ASSPRTLAGEFTYNEQF
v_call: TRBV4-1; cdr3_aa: ASSRSGVGVHEKLF
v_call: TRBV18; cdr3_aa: ASSPVAGSEEAF
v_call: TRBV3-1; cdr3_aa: ASSFPGQGYEQY
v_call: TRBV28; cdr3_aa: ASSFYYQRAYEQY
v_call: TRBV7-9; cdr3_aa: ASSRLTGAGEQY
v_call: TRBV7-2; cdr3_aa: ASSWGPRGNQPQH
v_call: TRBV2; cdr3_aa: ASGQGEAMNTEAF
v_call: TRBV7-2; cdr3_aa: ASSLVSGRNTGELF
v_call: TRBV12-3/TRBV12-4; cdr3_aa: ASTLGPPRRETQY
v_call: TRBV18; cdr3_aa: ASSPSAGQETQY
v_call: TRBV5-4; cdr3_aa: ASSLGLGWAVTQY
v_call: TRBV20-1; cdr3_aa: SASPGRRDSYEQY
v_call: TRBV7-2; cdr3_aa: ASSPSLRGGYNEQF
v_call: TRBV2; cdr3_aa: AIRRGNYSNQPQH
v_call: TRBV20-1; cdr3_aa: SASRGQGGSQDTQY
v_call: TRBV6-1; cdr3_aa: ASTMQIDSNQPQH
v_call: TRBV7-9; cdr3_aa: ASSLGSTERF
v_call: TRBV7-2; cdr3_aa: ASSLSVGSYGYT
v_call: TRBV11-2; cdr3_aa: ASSQIWGGEETQY
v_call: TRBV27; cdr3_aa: ASSLGGDGNEKLF
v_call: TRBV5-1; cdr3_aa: ASSLDRGPQH
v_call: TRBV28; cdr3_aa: ASSLRNPDTQY
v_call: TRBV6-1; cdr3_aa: ASSSLGGASYNEQF
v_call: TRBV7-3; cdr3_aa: ASSLTGFADTQY
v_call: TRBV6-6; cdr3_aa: ASSYTRTGQPQH